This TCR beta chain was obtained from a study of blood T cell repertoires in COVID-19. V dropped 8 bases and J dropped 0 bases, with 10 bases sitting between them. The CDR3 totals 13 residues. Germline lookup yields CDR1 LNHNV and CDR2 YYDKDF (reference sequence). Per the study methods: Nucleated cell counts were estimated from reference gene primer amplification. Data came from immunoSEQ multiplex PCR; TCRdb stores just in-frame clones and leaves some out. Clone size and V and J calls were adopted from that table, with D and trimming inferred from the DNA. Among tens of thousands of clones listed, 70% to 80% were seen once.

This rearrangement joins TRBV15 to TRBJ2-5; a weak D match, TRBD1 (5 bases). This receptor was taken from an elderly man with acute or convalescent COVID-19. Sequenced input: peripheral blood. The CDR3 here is CATGTGNQETQYF. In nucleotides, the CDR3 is TGTGCCACCGGTACAGGTAACCAAGAGACCCAGTACTTC.